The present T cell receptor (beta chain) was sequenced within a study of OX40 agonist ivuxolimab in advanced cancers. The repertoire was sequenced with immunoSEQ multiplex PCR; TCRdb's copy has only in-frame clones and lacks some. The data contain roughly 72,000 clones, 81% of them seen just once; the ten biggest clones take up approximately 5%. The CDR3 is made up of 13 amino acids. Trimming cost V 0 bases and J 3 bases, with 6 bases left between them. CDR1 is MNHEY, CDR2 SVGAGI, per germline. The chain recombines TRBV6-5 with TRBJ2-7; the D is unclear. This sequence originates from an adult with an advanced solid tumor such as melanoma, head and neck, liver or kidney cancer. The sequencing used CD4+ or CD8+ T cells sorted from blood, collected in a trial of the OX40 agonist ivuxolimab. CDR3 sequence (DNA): TGTGCCAGCAGTTACTCGATGGACTACGAGCAGTACTTC. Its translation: CASSYSMDYEQYF.